This TCR beta chain is drawn from a study of long-term antiretroviral therapy in people with HIV. Germline V gives CDR1 SGHTA, CDR2 FQGNSA. CDR3 length equals 15 residues. Trimming removed 2 bases from V and 2 bases from J, with 10 bases in between. This clone was picked up a small number of times. The antigen is not known. Study conclusions and caveats: At every time point, clones expanded before ART dominated the repertoire.

immunoSEQ v3.0 was run at survey level. TCRdb keeps only in-frame clones here, not all; method: immunoSEQ multiplex PCR. The sample lists fewer than 35,000 clones; approximately 85% were seen once. The chain has TRBV7-2 and TRBJ2-1, with D tentatively TRBD2 (6 bases). Source: unsorted PBMCs, taken approximately 3.3 years after starting antiretroviral therapy. This receptor was taken from a man between 18 and 29 years old with HIV. Written as DNA, the CDR3 is TGTGCCAGCAGCTTATCTAGCGAGACCTACAATGAGCAGTTCTTC. Its protein product is CASSLSSETYNEQFF.